This TCR beta chain was sequenced for a study of blood T cell repertoires in COVID-19. The wider study: Sites in the United States, Italy and Spain provided acute and convalescent COVID-19 samples. From T cells, B-cell-depleted T cells, or PBMCs came the material, which was cDNA or gDNA.

With respect to this clone: One end of the junction does not line up with germline, which may come from a read error.

Original processing notes: Amplification of reference gene primers was used by the study to estimate nucleated cell counts. Clones were sequenced by immunoSEQ multiplex PCR, and TCRdb holds only the in-frame ones, with some missing. The V and J calls and clone size come from that table; D and trimming were worked out from the DNA. The sample lists about 68,000 clones, around 90% occurring once. Germline V gives CDR1 MNHEY, CDR2 SMNVEV (reference sequence). This CDR3 contains 16 residues. This TCR was sampled from a man aged 45-60 years with active COVID-19. The V and J genes are TRBV27 and TRBJ2-7; TRBD2 aligns across 10 bases. Sample: peripheral blood. The CDR3 DNA follows: TGTGCCAGCCAACCCTCGTCTAGCGGGAGCCGCTACGGGCAGTACTTC. This encodes CASQPSSSGSRYGQYF.